Listed here are 28 T cell receptor beta chains from one sample, sequenced in a study of tumor-infiltrating lymphocytes in primary liver carcinoma. From around 500 ng of total RNA, TCR beta-specific cDNA was reverse-transcribed using a constant-region primer. Three nested multiplex PCR rounds, a slightly modified ARM-PCR method, built the TCR beta libraries. In the first two PCR rounds, TRBV1-TRBV30 forward primers were paired with a C-beta reverse primer, and each round lasted roughly 9 cycles. One entry per CDR3 protein, called by TCRdb with MiXCR from the multiplex PCR reads. Among fewer than 85,000 distinct CDR3 sequences listed, roughly 72% were seen once. RNA and DNA were co-extracted from around 20-30 mg of unsorted bulk tissue. The specimen sequenced was tumor-adjacent normal liver tissue. The receptors were gathered from a man aged 40-49 years with primary liver carcinoma and hepatitis B virus infection.

This clonotype was detected many times. This chain joins TRBV6-5 and TRBJ2-7; possibly TRBD1 for D (7 bases). Germline values: CDR1 MNHEY, CDR2 SVGAGI. The CDR3 covers 13 residues. The V gene lost 6 bases and the J gene lost 4 bases, with 13 bases spanning the gap. The CDR3 here is CASRNQGGYEQYF. CDR3 coding DNA: TGTGCCAGCAGGAACCAGGGGGGTTACGAGCAGTACTTC.

Ten or more counts support this clonotype. J is TRBJ1-2 and V is TRBV7-9; 9 nucleotides align to TRBD1. The CDR3 spans 15 residues. The ends lost 4 bases at V and 4 bases at J; junction bases unmatched: 7. The V gene's germline CDR1 is SEHNR and CDR2 FQNEAQ (reference sequence). CDR3 region: CASSSTGTGSYGYTF. The DNA of the CDR3 is TGTGCCAGCAGCTCAACCGGGACAGGGAGCTATGGCTACACCTTC.

As regards this clonotype: A much bigger clone sits one base away, suggesting this may be a read error. The chain links TRBV11-2 to TRBJ2-1; no firm D call. Looked up from germline, CDR1 is SGHAT and CDR2 is FQNNGV. The CDR3 sequence is 17 residues long. The CDR3 here is CASSLVGLTSSYDEQFF. The CDR3 DNA follows: TGTGCCAGCAGCTTAGTCGGTCTCACGAGCTCCTACGATGAGCAGTTCTTC.

Notes on this clonotype: This may arise from a read error, as a much more abundant clone is one base away. The chain links TRBV28 to TRBJ2-5; D is unresolved. The CDR3 has 15 residues. V lost 5 bases to trimming and J lost 4 bases, with 17 bases between them. Germline CDR1 and CDR2: MDHEN and SYDVKM. CDR3 sequence (DNA): TGTGCCAGCAGTACGTGGATAGGGAAGACAGAGACCCAGTACTTC. It codes for CASSTWIGKTETQYF.

The chain recombines TRBV11-2 with TRBJ2-7; D assignment may be TRBD1 or TRBD2 (5 bases each). The CDR3 totals 17 residues. Germline V gene data show CDR1 as SGHAT and CDR2 as FQNNGV. V lost 10 bases and J lost 2, with 27 bases in between. The CDR3 protein is CANGPLEGRGLAYEQYF. Here the CDR3 DNA reads TGTGCCAACGGTCCACTCGAGGGGCGCGGACTCGCCTACGAGCAGTACTTC. The full variable domain, completed using reference TRBV11-2 and TRBJ2-7, is EAGVAQSPRYKIIEKRQSVAFWCNPISGHATLYWYQQILGQGPKLLIQFQNNGVVDDSQLPKDRFSAERLKGVDSTLKIQPAKLEDSAVYLCANGPLEGRGLAYEQYFGPGTRLTVT.

This clonotype showed up just a few times. The CDR3 sequence: CASSPEEETQYF. CDR3 nucleotides: TGTGCCAGCAGCCCAGAAGAAGAGACCCAGTACTTC. The V gene is TRBV6-2 or TRBV6-3, the J gene TRBJ2-5; no clear D. The CDR3 is 12 amino acids. With 6 bases removed from V and 3 bases from J, the gap between germline ends came to 8 bases. In germline, CDR1 is MNHEY, CDR2 SVGEGT.

This clonotype showed up just once. Its ends do not fully match the called genes, so a read error is possible. The chain joins TRBV10-1 to TRBJ2-3, with a tentative D call TRBD2 (6 bases). Germline V CDR1 and CDR2: WNHNN, SYGVQD (reference sequence). The CDR3 is 15 amino acids. As DNA, the CDR3 is TGCGCCAGCAGTGATCCGGGAGTTAGCACAGGTACGCAGTATTTT. This encodes CASSDPGVSTGTQYF.

With respect to this clonotype: Compared with germline, one end of the junction differs, possibly owing to a read error. This sequence joins TRBV11-2 and TRBJ2-1, with D possibly being TRBD2 (6 bases). CDR1 is SGHAT and CDR2 is FQNNGV in the germline V gene. The CDR3 length is 16 residues. The CDR3 region is CASSLEFLAGMNEEFF. The DNA of the CDR3 is TGTGCCAGCAGTTTAGAGTTCCTTGCGGGAATGAATGAGGAGTTCTTC.

This clonotype has a handful of counts. The chain couples TRBV28 to TRBJ2-3, with TRBD2 matching 9 bases. The ends lost 4 bases at V and 7 bases at J; junction bases unmatched: 9. The CDR3 is 15 residues long. Germline V lookup: CDR1 MDHEN, CDR2 SYDVKM. The CDR3: CASSSLAGRTNTQYF. CDR3 bases: TGTGCCAGCAGTTCGCTAGCGGGGAGAACAAATACGCAGTATTTT.

This chain links TRBV29-1 with TRBJ2-3; weak D call: TRBD1 (6 bases). CDR1 and CDR2 from the germline V gene are SQVTM and ANQGSEA. Between the trimmed V and J ends, which lost 4 bases and 6 bases, there was a span of 11 bases. The CDR3 loop spans 12 amino acids. In DNA, the CDR3 is TGCAGCGTTGTACAGGGTGGCGATACGCAGTATTTT. Amino acids: CSVVQGGDTQYF.

V is TRBV20-1 and J is TRBJ2-3, with 9 positions matching TRBD2. The CDR3 runs to 14 residues. The trim removed 3 bases at V and 6 bases at J, leaving 7 bases unmatched. CDR1 is DFQATT and CDR2 is SNEGSKA in the germline V gene (reference sequence). As DNA, the CDR3 is TGCAGTGCTAGGATGGGGACTAGCATGGATACGCAGTATTTT. Its protein product is CSARMGTSMDTQYF.

This clonotype was seen many times. This chain connects TRBV7-9 to TRBJ2-2, with D possibly matching TRBD2 (5 bases). There are 15 residues in the CDR3. The V and J ends lost 1 base and 3 bases respectively, with 9 bases between them. Germline V lookup: CDR1 SEHNR, CDR2 FQNEAQ (reference sequence). CDR3 nucleotides: TGTGCCAGCAGCTTAGTAGGGCGGGACACCGGGGAGCTGTTTTTT. It yields the protein CASSLVGRDTGELFF.

This clonotype was picked up a small number of times. The chain is built from TRBV4-3 and TRBJ2-7, with TRBD2 matching over 7 bases. Germline CDR1 reads LGHNA; CDR2 reads YSLEER. This CDR3 spans 15 amino acids. The V segment lost 1 base and the J segment 5 bases; nucleotides outside the gene matches: 8. In nucleotides, the CDR3 is TGCGCCAGCAGCCAAGGTCCGGGAGGAGAGGACGAGCAGTACTTC. Its protein product is CASSQGPGGEDEQYF.

The rearrangement uses TRBV11-2 and TRBJ2-7; D may be TRBD2 (6 bases). The CDR3 sequence is 13 residues long. CDR1 is SGHAT and CDR2 is FQNNGV in the germline V gene. V lost 7 bases to trimming and J lost 8 bases, with 18 bases between them. The CDR3 here is CASNFGGAGKQYF. In DNA, the CDR3 is TGTGCCAGCAACTTCGGAGGGGCTGGCAAGCAGTACTTC.

As regards this clonotype: One end of the junction does not line up with germline, which may come from a read error. The chain carries TRBV7-8 and TRBJ1-1; D is ambiguous. The germline CDR1 and CDR2 sequences are SGHVS and FQNEAQ. There are 13 residues in the CDR3. The CDR3 sequence is CASSPTGNSEAFF. CDR3 in DNA: TGTGCCAGCAGCCCCACGGGGAACAGTGAAGCTTTCTTT.

In regard to this clonotype: Sequence at one end of the junction differs from germline and may be a read error. The chain joins TRBV25-1 to TRBJ1-1; 7 bases map to TRBD1. Germline V gene sequence: CDR1 MGHDK, CDR2 SYGVNS. The CDR3 contains 15 residues. CDR3 DNA: TGTGCCAGCAGTGATCCCGGGACAGTGAACGCTGAAGCTTTCTTT. Amino acids: CASSDPGTVNAEAFF.

With regard to this clonotype: The junction does not match germline at one end; this may be a read error. The chain is built from TRBV6-1 and TRBJ2-2; TRBD2 is a possible D gene (6 bases). The germline V gene has CDR1 MNHNS and CDR2 SASEGT. The CDR3 covers 13 residues. CDR3 coding DNA: TGTGACAGCAAGTTAGGAGGGGCCGGGGAGATGTTTTTT. Protein sequence: CDSKLGGAGEMFF.

Concerning this clonotype itself: The junction and the germline gene differ at one end; a read error may be behind it. The J gene is TRBJ2-7, the V gene TRBV7-9; 9 bases match TRBD2. The CDR3 consists of 14 residues. CDR1 is SEHNR, CDR2 FQNEAQ, per germline (reference sequence). CDR3 nucleotide sequence: TGTGCCAGCAGCTTAACGATAGCGGGAGACGAGCACTACTTC. This gives the protein CASSLTIAGDEHYF.

With respect to this clonotype: The junction departs from germline at one end; a sequencing error may be responsible. The V call is TRBV6-1, the J call TRBJ2-2; weak D call: TRBD1 (6 bases). CDR3 length: 16 residues. Germline values: CDR1 MNHNS, CDR2 SASEGT. CDR3 nucleotide sequence: TGTGCCAGTAGTGTCGAGGGACACAACTACACCGGGGAGCTGTTTTTT. Translation gives CASSVEGHNYTGELFF.

As for this clonotype: Given a much more abundant clone one base away, this may be a read error. The chain recombines TRBV5-1 with TRBJ2-1; 7 nucleotides align to TRBD2. There are 15 residues in the CDR3. CDR1 is SGHRS, CDR2 YFSETQ, per germline. With V trimmed by 0 bases and J by 6 bases, 6 bases remained unmatched. The CDR3 DNA follows: TGCGCCAGCAGCTTGGAACTAACGGGAGGCAATGAGCAGTTCTTC. It encodes CASSLELTGGNEQFF.

Comment on this clonotype: No conserved phenylalanine or tryptophan is present at the end of the CDR3, so a read error is the likely explanation. J is TRBJ2-3 and V is TRBV12-3 or TRBV12-4; D assignment may be TRBD1 or TRBD2 (6 bases each). The CDR3 is 14 amino acids. As DNA, the CDR3 is TGTGCCAGCAGTTTAGTGGGGGGCCGAGATACACAGTATTCG. Translation gives CASSLVGGRDTQYS.

Ten or more counts support this clonotype. The V call is TRBV10-1, the J call TRBJ2-1; no definite D call. Germline V gene sequence: CDR1 WNHNN, CDR2 SYGVQD (reference sequence). This CDR3 region has 13 residues. V lost 3 bases to trimming and J lost 5 bases, with 8 bases between them. This CDR3 is CASSELRNNEQFF. The CDR3 DNA follows: TGCGCCAGCAGTGAATTGAGGAACAATGAGCAGTTCTTC.

J is TRBJ2-4 and V is TRBV12-3 or TRBV12-4, with D unclear. This CDR3 contains 13 residues. The CDR3 spells CVSSLGAKNIQYF. The CDR3 DNA reads TGTGTTAGCAGTTTGGGGGCCAAAAACATTCAGTACTTC.

In regard to this clonotype: It may be a read error: a sequence one base away is much more abundant. This chain connects TRBV28 to TRBJ2-3, with D perhaps TRBD1 (5 bases). The germline V gene has CDR1 MDHEN and CDR2 SYDVKM. This CDR3 contains 15 residues. CDR3 in amino acids: CASSTWGGSTETQYF. The CDR3 DNA follows: TGTGCCAGCAGTACCTGGGGCGGCAGCACAGAAACGCAGTATTTT. Supplemented by reference TRBV28 and TRBJ2-3, the full variable domain reads DVKVTQSSRYLVKRTGEKVFLECVQDMDHENMFWYRQDPGLGLRLIYFSYDVKMKEKGDIPEGYSVSREKKERFSLILESASTNQTSMYLCASSTWGGSTETQYFGPGTRLTVL.

This clonotype appeared many times. The chain has TRBV6-5 and TRBJ2-3; D is unresolved. The germline CDR1 and CDR2 sequences are MNHEY and SVGAGI. CDR3 size: 15 residues. Trimming removed 0 bases at V and 2 bases at J, with 9 bases between. This CDR3 reads CASSYSNHVTDTQYF. The DNA for the CDR3 is TGTGCCAGCAGTTACTCGAACCACGTCACAGATACGCAGTATTTT.

On this clonotype: One junction end does not reproduce the germline sequence, and a read error may be involved. Written as DNA, the CDR3 is TGTGCCAGCAGAGGGGGACGGGGGAGCTCCTACGAGCAGTGCTTC. Amino acids: CASRGGRGSSYEQCF. The chain recombines TRBV6-1 with TRBJ2-7; D is tentatively TRBD1 or TRBD2 (6 bases each). Per germline, CDR1 MNHNS and CDR2 SASEGT. There are 15 residues in the CDR3.

As regards this clonotype: A read error may produce the germline difference seen at one junction end. The chain links TRBV28 to TRBJ2-1; perhaps TRBD2 as D (7 bases). CDR1 and CDR2 from the germline V gene are MDHEN and SYDVKM. CDR3 length: 14 amino acids. The CDR3, as DNA: TGTGTCAGCAGTTTTTCCAAGGGGGGGGATGAGCAGTTCTTC. Its protein is CVSSFSKGGDEQFF. The variable domain in full, completed from reference TRBV28 and TRBJ2-1, reads DVKVTQSSRYLVKRTGEKVFLECVQDMDHENMFWYRQDPGLGLRLIYFSYDVKMKEKGDIPEGYSVSREKKERFSLILESASTNQTSMYLCVSSFSKGGDEQFFGPGTRLTVL.

This chain links TRBV20-1 with TRBJ2-3; TRBD2 is a possible D gene (5 bases). The CDR3 is 13 residues long. Germline assignment: CDR1 DFQATT and CDR2 SNEGSKA (reference sequence). Trimming removed 2 bases from V and 3 bases from J, with 9 bases in between. The CDR3 reads CSARYRLTDTQYF. The CDR3 nucleotides are TGCAGTGCTAGATACCGACTAACAGATACGCAGTATTTT.